Listed below are T cell receptor beta chains from one sample, sequenced in a study of T cells in Graves' hyperthyroidism and ophthalmopathy. TCRdb reanalysed the multiplex PCR reads using MiXCR and keeps one entry per CDR3 protein. This sample carries 250,000 or so distinct CDR3 sequences, around 15% of them seen once, and the ten largest clones take more than 30%. Sequencing was done on a sample of blood. Receptors were obtained from a woman aged 50 to 60 with Graves' hyperthyroidism that later progressed to Graves' ophthalmopathy. The conserved cysteine and the conserved F or W are not part of the CDR3 here. Clone size, where shown, is once, few, many, or a class for clones that have expanded.

>TRBV7-2|many|TRBJ2-3
ASSSRLAGGIASTDTQY
>TRBV28|many|TRBJ1-5
ASRTYADQPQH
>TRBV15|-|TRBJ2-2
ATSSPILMTKANTGELF
>TRBV20-1|many|TRBJ2-1
SARKQSNEQF
>TRBV7-9|many|TRBJ2-1
ASSPPSTSEGEQF
>TRBV5-1|few|TRBJ1-3
ASTTGAGNTIY
>TRBV30|many|TRBJ2-7
AWFGTRSYEQY
>TRBV5-1|many|TRBJ2-7
ASSLGLAVPYEQY
>TRBV5-1|many|TRBJ2-7
ASSLGAAGAGEQY
>TRBV6-1|many|TRBJ1-2
ASRMNLWSNGPNYGYT
>TRBV20-1|many|TRBJ1-1
SARDRGSEAF
>TRBV20-1|many|TRBJ2-7
SAREGTLHEQY
>TRBV30|many|TRBJ1-3
AWSVNGRNTIY
>TRBV29-1|few|TRBJ1-4
SARDSRNEKLF